The clone carrying this T cell receptor beta chain turned up a few times. Its antigen is unknown. A clone one base away is much larger, so this may be a read error. Investigators profiled TCR beta VDJ and CDR3 from genomic DNA template. TCRdb independently ran MiXCR on the reads; one entry per CDR3 protein. Seen here are about 200,000 distinct CDR3 sequences, about 60% observed once, and the top ten hold roughly 61%. Patients picked for sequencing had shown CD8+CD57+ cell expansion detected by flow cytometry. With no exception, the patients had severe acquired aplastic anemia. The blood sampling took place in patients who had so far received no therapy. The data were obtained in a study of CD8+CD57+ T cells in acquired aplastic anemia. Study as a whole: CD4+ and CD8+ cells, once sorted, gave DNA averaging 3.2 ug.

General study findings and limits: Simpson's diversity of CD8+ cells was not significantly different in patients compared with controls.

The V gene's germline CDR1 is SGHVS and CDR2 FQNEAQ. This CDR3 comprises 13 residues. Trimming took 3 bases from V and 4 from J, leaving 4 bases between them. The source of this sequence is a human donor with aplastic anemia. The chain joins TRBV7-8 to TRBJ2-6; no reliable D call. Sequenced input: sorted CD4+, CD8+, or CD8+CD57+ T cells (not recorded which) from PBMCs. The CDR3 loop reads CASSFRGANVLTF. DNA for the CDR3: TGTGCCAGCAGCTTCCGGGGGGCCAACGTCCTGACTTTC.